The present T cell receptor (beta chain) was sequenced within a study of vaccination effects on CD4 cells after COVID-19. Study background: Sequencing in the ViraFEST assay came after antigen-specific CD4+ T cells had been expanded with viral peptide pools, which were used to stimulate PBMC.

Generated by immunoSEQ multiplex PCR, the TCRdb table keeps only in-frame clones and is missing some. Here the sample spans 40,000 to 45,000 clones, about 67% being singletons. As to this clone: The antigen is not known.

V was shortened by 4 bases and J by 0 bases, with 19 bases between the two germline ends. CDR1 MGHDK and CDR2 SYGVNS come from the germline V gene. CDR3 size: 18 residues. Researchers isolated CD4+ T cells once around 11 days of culture had elapsed. Participants got two doses of BNT162b2 or mRNA-1273 vaccine. This TCR derives from a human donor who received a COVID-19 vaccine. This specimen consisted of CD4+ T cells from PBMCs cultured without peptide, obtained after COVID-19 vaccination. The V and J genes are TRBV25-1 and TRBJ1-3, with D uncertain. CDR3 nucleotide sequence: TGTGCCAGCAGTGGACGGCCGGGTTGGCAGACCTCTGGAAACACCATATATTTT. Translating gives CASSGRPGWQTSGNTIYF.